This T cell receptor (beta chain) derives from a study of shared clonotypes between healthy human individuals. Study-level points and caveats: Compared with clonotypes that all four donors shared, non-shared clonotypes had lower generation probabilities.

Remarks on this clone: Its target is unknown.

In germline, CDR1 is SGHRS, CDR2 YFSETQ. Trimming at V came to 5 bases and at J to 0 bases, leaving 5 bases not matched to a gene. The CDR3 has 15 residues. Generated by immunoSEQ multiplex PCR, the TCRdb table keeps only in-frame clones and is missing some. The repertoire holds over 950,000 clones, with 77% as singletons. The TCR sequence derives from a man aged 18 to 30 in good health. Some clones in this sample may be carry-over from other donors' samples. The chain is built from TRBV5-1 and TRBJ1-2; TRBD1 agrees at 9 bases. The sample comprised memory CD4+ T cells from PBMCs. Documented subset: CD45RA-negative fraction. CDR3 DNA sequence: TGCGCCAGCAGGGCTGGGACAGGGACTAACTATGGCTACACCTTC. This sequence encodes CASRAGTGTNYGYTF.